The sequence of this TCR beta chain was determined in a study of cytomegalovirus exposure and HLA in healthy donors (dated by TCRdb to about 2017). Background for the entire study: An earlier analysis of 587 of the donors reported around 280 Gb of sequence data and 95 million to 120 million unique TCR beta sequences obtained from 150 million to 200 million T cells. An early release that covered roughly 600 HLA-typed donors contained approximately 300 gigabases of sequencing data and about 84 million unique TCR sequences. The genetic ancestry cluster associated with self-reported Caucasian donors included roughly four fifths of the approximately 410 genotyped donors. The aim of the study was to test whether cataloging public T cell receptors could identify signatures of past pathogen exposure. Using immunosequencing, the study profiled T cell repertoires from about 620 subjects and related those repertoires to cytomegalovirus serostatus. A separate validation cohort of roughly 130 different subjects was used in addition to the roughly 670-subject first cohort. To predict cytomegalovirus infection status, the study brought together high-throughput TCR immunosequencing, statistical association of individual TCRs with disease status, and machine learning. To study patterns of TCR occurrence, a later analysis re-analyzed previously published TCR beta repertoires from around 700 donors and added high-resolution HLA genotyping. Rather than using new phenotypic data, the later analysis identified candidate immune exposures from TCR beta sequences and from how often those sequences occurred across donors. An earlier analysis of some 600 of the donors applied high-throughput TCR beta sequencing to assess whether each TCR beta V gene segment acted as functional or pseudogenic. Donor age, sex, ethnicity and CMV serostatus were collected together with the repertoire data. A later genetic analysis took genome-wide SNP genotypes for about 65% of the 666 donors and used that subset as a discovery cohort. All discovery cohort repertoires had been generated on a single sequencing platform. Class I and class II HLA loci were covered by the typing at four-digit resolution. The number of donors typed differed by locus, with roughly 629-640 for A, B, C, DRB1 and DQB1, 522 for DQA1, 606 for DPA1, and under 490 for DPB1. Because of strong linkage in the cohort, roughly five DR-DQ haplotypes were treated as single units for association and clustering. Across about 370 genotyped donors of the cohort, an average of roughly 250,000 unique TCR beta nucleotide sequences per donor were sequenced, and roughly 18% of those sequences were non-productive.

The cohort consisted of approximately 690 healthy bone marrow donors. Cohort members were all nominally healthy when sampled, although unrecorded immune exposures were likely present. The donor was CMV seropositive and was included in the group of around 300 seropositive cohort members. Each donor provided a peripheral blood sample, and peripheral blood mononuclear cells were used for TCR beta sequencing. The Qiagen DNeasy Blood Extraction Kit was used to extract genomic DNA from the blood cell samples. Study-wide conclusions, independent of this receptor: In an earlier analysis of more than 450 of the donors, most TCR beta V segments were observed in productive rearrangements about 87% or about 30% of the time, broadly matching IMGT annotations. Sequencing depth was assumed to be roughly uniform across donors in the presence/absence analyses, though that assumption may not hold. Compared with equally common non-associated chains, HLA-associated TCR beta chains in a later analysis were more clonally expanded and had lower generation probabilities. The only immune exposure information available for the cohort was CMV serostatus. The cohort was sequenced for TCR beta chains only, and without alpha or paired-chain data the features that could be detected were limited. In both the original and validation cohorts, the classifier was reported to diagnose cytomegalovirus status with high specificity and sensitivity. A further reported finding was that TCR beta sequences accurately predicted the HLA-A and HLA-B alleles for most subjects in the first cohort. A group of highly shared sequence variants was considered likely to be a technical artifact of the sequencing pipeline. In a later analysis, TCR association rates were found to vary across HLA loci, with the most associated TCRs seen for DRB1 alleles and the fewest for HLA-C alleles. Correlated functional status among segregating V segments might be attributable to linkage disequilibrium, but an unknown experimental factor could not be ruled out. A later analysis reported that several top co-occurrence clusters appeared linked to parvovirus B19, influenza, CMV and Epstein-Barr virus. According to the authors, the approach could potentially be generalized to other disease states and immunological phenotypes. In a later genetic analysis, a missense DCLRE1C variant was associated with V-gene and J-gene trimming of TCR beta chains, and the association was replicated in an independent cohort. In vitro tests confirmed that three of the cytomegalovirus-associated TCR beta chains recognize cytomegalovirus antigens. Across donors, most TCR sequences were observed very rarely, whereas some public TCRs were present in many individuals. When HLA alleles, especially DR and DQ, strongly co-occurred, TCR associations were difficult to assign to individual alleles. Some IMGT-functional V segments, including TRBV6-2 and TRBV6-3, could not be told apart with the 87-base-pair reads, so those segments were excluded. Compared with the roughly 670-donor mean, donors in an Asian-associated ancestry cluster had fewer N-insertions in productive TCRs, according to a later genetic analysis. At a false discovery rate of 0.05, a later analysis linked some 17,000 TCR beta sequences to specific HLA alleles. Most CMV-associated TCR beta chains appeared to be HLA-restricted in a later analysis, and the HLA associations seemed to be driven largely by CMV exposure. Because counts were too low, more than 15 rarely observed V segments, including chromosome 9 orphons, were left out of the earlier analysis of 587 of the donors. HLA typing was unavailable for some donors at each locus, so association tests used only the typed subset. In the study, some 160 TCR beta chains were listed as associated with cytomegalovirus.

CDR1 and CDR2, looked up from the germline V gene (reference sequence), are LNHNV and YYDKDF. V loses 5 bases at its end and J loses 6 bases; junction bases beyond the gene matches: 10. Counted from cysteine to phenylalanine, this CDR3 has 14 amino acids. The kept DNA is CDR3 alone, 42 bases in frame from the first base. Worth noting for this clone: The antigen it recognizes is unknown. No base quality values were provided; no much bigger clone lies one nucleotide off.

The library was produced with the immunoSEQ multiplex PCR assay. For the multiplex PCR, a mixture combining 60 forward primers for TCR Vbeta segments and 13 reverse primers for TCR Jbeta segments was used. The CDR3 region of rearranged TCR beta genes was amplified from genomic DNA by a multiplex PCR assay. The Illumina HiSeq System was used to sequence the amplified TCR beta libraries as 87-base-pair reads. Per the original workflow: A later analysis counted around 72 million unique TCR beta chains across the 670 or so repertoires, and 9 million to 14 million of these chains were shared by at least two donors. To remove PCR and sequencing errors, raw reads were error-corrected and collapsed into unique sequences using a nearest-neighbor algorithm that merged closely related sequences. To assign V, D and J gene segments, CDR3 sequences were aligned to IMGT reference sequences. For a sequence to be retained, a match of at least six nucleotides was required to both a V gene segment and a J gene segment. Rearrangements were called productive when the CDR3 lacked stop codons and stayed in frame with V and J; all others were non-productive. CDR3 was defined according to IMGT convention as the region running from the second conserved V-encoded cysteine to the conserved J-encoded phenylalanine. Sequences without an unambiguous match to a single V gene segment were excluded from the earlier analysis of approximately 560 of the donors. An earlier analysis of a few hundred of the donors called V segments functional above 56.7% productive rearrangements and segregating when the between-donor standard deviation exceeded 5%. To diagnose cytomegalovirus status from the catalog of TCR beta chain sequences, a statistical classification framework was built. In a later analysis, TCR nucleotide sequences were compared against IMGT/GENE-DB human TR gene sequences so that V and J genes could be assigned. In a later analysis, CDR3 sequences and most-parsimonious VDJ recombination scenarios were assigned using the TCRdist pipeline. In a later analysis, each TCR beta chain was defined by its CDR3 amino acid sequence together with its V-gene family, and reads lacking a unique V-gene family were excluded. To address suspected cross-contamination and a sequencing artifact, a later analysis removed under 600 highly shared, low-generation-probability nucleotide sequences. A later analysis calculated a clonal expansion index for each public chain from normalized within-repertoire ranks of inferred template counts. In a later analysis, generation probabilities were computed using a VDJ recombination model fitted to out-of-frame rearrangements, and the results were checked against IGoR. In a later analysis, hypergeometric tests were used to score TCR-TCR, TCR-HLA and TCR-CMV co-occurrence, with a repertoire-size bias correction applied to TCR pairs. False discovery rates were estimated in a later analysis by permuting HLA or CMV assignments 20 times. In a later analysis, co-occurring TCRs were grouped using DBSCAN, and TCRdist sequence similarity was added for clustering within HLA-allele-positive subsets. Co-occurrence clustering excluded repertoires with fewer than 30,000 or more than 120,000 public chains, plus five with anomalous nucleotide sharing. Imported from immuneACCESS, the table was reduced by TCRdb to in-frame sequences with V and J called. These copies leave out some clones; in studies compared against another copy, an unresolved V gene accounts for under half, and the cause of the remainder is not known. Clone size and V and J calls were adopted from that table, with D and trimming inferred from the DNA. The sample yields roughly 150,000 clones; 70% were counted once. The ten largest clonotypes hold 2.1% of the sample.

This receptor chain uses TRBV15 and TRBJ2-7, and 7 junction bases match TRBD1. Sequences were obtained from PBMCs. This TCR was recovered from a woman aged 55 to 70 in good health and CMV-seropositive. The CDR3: CATSLNRGTGEQYF. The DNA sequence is TGTGCCACCAGCTTAAACAGGGGAACAGGCGAGCAGTACTTC.